This T cell receptor (beta chain) was captured by sequencing in a study of human T cells and chemical hapten exposure. Study-wide background: Patch tests applied 0.01% DPC to the upper back and were scored after 6 days.

TCRdb independently ran MiXCR on the RACE reads; one entry per CDR3 protein. Among some 400,000 distinct CDR3 sequences, around 5.5% were seen once, and the ten largest hold approximately 2.4%. Time point defined: pre-sensitization, week 0. Treatment here: therapeutic diphenylcyclopropenone sensitization with weekly scalp DPC. Alopecia patients, 18 to 70 years old and DPC-suitable, served as donors. The CDR3 is 14 amino acids. Looked up from germline, CDR1 is LGHDT and CDR2 is YNNKEL (reference sequence). The V segment lost 3 bases and the J segment 7 bases; nucleotides outside the gene matches: 7. V gene TRBV3-1 combines with J gene TRBJ2-3, with 7 positions matching TRBD2. The source is a woman aged 50 to 65 with alopecia areata. Some clones in this sample may be carry-over from other donors' samples. The material sequenced was whole blood, taken in connection with sensitization to the hapten diphenylcyclopropenone (DPC). The CDR3 sequence: CASSQGTTRNTQYF. The CDR3 region has the DNA TGTGCCAGCAGCCAGGGGACTACCAGGAATACGCAGTATTTT.